This paragraph reports one T cell receptor (beta chain). Its antigen is unidentified. Libraries were prepared by immunoSEQ multiplex PCR; TCRdb keeps only in-frame clonotypes and omits some of them. The data contain some 70,000 clones, 70% to 80% of them singletons. Cultured cells yielded isolated CD4+ T cells after less than 11 days. Two doses of either BNT162b2 or mRNA-1273 were given to each participant. Cultures had half their medium replaced with IL-2 medium on days 3 and 7. This sample was taken from a study of vaccination effects on CD4 cells after COVID-19. Whole-study context: Antigen-specific CD4+ T cell clonotypes were called by their expansion after viral peptide-pool culture in ViraFEST. The median interval between the second dose and post-vaccine sampling was 72 days.

The CDR3 sequence is 14 residues long. The V gene lost 0 bases and the J gene lost 8 bases, with 11 bases spanning the gap. The V gene's germline CDR1 is SGDLS and CDR2 YYNGEE. The clonotype originates from a human donor who received a COVID-19 vaccine. Sequencing was performed on CD4+ T cells from PBMCs cultured without peptide, taken after COVID-19 vaccination. V is TRBV9 and J is TRBJ1-4; unclear D gene. CDR3: CASSVGASEEKLFF. CDR3 bases: TGTGCCAGCAGCGTAGGGGCCTCGGAGGAAAAACTGTTTTTT.